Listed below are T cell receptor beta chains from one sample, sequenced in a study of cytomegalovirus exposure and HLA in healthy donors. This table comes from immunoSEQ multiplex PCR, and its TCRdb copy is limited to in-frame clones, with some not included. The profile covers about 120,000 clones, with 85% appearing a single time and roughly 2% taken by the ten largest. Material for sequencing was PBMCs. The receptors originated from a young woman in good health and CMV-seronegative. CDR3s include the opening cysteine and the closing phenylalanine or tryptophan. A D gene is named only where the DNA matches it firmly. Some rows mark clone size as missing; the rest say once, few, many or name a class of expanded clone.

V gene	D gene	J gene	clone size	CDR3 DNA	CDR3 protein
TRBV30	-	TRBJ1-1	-	TGTGCCTGGAGTCCTGGGGGACATTTGAACACTGAAGCTTTCTTT	CAWSPGGHLNTEAFF
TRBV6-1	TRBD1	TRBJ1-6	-	TGTGCCAGCAGGCCCACGACAGGGATATCACCCCTCCACTTT	CASRPTTGISPLHF
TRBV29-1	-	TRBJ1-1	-	TGCAGCGTTTTCCGGCATCGGGGCACTGAAGCTTTCTTT	CSVFRHRGTEAFF
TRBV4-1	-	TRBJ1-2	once	TGCGCCAGCAGCCAAGAGTCCCAGGGCACCGTTGGCTACACCTTC	CASSQESQGTVGYTF
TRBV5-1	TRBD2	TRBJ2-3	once	TGCGCCAGCAGCTTGGGCCCGGAGCGGGGGAACACAGATACGCAGTATTTT	CASSLGPERGNTDTQYF
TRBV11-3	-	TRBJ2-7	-	TGTGCCAGCAGCGCCGGCGGGGTCTCTTGGGACGAGCAGTACTTC	CASSAGGVSWDEQYF
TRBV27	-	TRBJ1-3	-	TGTGCCAGCAGTACGGTCTCTGGAAACACCATATATTTT	CASSTVSGNTIYF
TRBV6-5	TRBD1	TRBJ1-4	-	TGTGCCAGCAGACAGGGGGGGGGTGAAAAACTGTTTTTT	CASRQGGGEKLFF
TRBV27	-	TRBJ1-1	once	TGTGCCAGCAGCCGGGGTGGAGGGAACACTGAAGCTTTCTTT	CASSRGGGNTEAFF
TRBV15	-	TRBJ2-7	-	TGTGCCACCAGCAGCGGGGGTAGCTCCTACGAGCAGTACTTC	CATSSGGSSYEQYF
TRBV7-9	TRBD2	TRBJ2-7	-	TGTGCCAGCAGCGCCTCCAGCGGGGGGGCCTACGAGCAGTACTTC	CASSASSGGAYEQYF
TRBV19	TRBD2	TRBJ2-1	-	TGTGCCAGTATGCCGCTAGCGGGGGGGGAAGATGAGCAGTTCTTC	CASMPLAGGEDEQFF
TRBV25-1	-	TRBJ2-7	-	TGTGCCAGCAGTCCCCCAGGCAGACCATACGAGCAGTACTTC	CASSPPGRPYEQYF
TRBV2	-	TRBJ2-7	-	TGTGCCCTGAGGTCAGGGGAATACGAGCAGTACTTC	CALRSGEYEQYF
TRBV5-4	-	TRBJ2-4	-	TGTGCCAGCAGCTTGGGCTCCTGGAGAAGGGGAGGCAAAAACATTCAGTACTTC	CASSLGSWRRGGKNIQYF
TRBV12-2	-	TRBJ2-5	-	TGTGCAAGTCGCTTAGGAGGGAACACAGGGGGCGGAGAGACCCAGTACTTC	CASRLGGNTGGGETQYF
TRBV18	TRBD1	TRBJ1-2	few	TGTGCCAGCTCACCCGGGACAGGGGTGTTCGGCTACACCTTC	CASSPGTGVFGYTF
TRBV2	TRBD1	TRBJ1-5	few	TGTGCCAGCAGTCCTAGACAGGGAGGCAATCAGCCCCAGCATTTT	CASSPRQGGNQPQHF
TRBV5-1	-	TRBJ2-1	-	TGCGCCAGCAGCTTGGAGGAGGCCAGCGCCAAGGAGCAGTTCTTC	CASSLEEASAKEQFF